These T cell receptor beta chains were read from a single sample in a study of shared clonotypes between healthy human individuals. Repertoires were generated with immunoSEQ multiplex PCR, while TCRdb's copy carries only in-frame clones and drops some. The sample has some 2 million clones, about 95% seen once. The specimen was naive CD8+ T cells sorted from blood. The receptor set was obtained from a man between 18 and 29 years old in good health. The CDR3 runs from the conserved cysteine through the conserved F or W. The D gene is left open where the match is weak. Part of the rows lack a size; the others show once, few, many or a class for expanded clones.

TRBJ2-3 | TRBV25-1 | - | - | TGTGCCAGCAGTGAGGGAACCGATACGCAGTATTTT | CASSEGTDTQYF
TRBJ1-1 | TRBV4-3 | TRBD1 | - | TGCGCCAGCAGCCCCAGACAGGGGGCTGTCACTGAAGCTTTCTTT | CASSPRQGAVTEAFF
TRBJ1-2 | TRBV5-6 | - | - | TGTGCCAGCAGCTTGCTCGAAGGCTACACCTTC | CASSLLEGYTF
TRBJ1-1 | TRBV4-2 | - | - | TGTGCCAGCAGCCCAACTTTGAACACTGAAGCTTTCTTT | CASSPTLNTEAFF
TRBJ1-1 | TRBV27 | - | - | TGTGCCAGCAGTTTAAGTGGGGCTAACACTGAAGCTTTCTTT | CASSLSGANTEAFF
TRBJ2-3 | TRBV7-2 | - | - | TGTGCCAGCAGCCCTAGCGCCCCGGTCAGCACAGATACGCAGTATTTT | CASSPSAPVSTDTQYF
TRBJ2-1 | TRBV20-1 | - | - | TGCAGTGCTAGAGTTTCCTATGAGCAGTTCTTC | CSARVSYEQFF
TRBJ1-5 | TRBV28 | - | - | TGTGCCAGCACAGACACAGGGATGGAGCAGCCCCAGCATTTT | CASTDTGMEQPQHF
TRBJ2-1 | TRBV5-4 | - | - | TGTGCCAGCAGCGACGGGTCCTACAATGAGCAGTTCTTC | CASSDGSYNEQFF
TRBJ1-1 | TRBV28 | - | - | TGTGCCAGCAGTTTGCGGGGCTTGAACACTGAAGCTTTCTTT | CASSLRGLNTEAFF
TRBJ2-7 | TRBV7-9 | - | - | TGTGCCAGCAGCTTCAGGGATAACTCCTACGAGCAGTACTTC | CASSFRDNSYEQYF
TRBJ2-7 | TRBV5-4 | - | once | TGTGCCAGCAGCCGGGACACCTCCTACGAGCAGTACTTC | CASSRDTSYEQYF
TRBJ2-7 | TRBV5-6 | TRBD1 | - | TGTGCCAGCAGCCCTCCGACAGGGTTGGGCGAGCAGTACTTC | CASSPPTGLGEQYF
TRBJ2-5 | TRBV6-5 | - | - | TGTGCCAGCAGTTTGGCAGGGGGGGCCCTTGAGACCCAGTACTTC | CASSLAGGALETQYF
TRBJ2-1 | TRBV9 | - | - | TGTGCCAGCAGCGTAGTTCCGTGGGAGCAGTTCTTC | CASSVVPWEQFF
TRBJ2-7 | TRBV6-5 | - | once | TGTGCCAGCAGCCACCGGGGTGATCTTTCCTACGAGCAGTACTTC | CASSHRGDLSYEQYF
TRBJ2-4 | TRBV11-3 | - | - | TGTGCCAGCAGCTTAGTCAAACAGGAGGCCAAAAACATTCAGTACTTC | CASSLVKQEAKNIQYF
TRBJ2-1 | TRBV27 | TRBD2 | - | TGTGCCAGCAGTATAGCGGGGGAAAACAATGAGCAGTTCTTC | CASSIAGENNEQFF
TRBJ2-2 | TRBV9 | TRBD2 | - | TGTGCCAGCAGCGTAGGTAGCGGGGGAGGCGGGGAGCTGTTTTTT | CASSVGSGGGGELFF
TRBJ1-2 | TRBV29-1 | - | - | TGCAGCGTTGAAACAGGGTATGGCTACACCTTC | CSVETGYGYTF
TRBJ2-7 | TRBV5-1 | TRBD1 | few | TGCGCCAGCAGCTCACAGGGGCCGCCCTACGAGCAGTACTTC | CASSSQGPPYEQYF
TRBJ2-1 | TRBV9 | TRBD2 | - | TGTGCCAGCAGCCCCTCTAGCGGGGGGGCCAATGAGCAGTTCTTC | CASSPSSGGANEQFF